Each of the 9 T cell receptor beta chains below was sequenced from the same sample in a study of cytomegalovirus exposure and HLA in healthy donors. Primers for the PCR totalled 60 Vbeta and 13 Jbeta. The protocol was immunoSEQ multiplex PCR, while the TCRdb copy is restricted to in-frame clones and leaves out a portion. Among 150,000 to 200,000 clones listed, approximately 80% were seen once. The material sequenced was PBMCs. All receptors come from a woman aged 40 to 50 in good health and CMV-seropositive.

This chain links TRBV6-5 with TRBJ1-5; a possible D gene is TRBD1 (5 bases). The CDR3 is 15 residues long. Germline lookup yields CDR1 MNHEY and CDR2 SVGAGI. V lost 5 bases, J lost 5 bases, and 16 bases lay in between. CDR3 protein: CASSTGGVGDQPQHF. The CDR3 DNA reads TGTGCCAGCAGTACGGGCGGGGTAGGGGATCAGCCCCAGCATTTT.

This chain joins TRBV5-4 and TRBJ2-1; possibly TRBD1 for D (6 bases). This CDR3 spans 15 amino acids. Germline CDR1 is SGHNT and CDR2 is YYREEE (reference sequence). V was clipped by 4 bases and J by 5 bases, with 16 bases between them. CDR3 bases: TGTGCCAGCAGCATCCCGGGACAAGCAAACAATGAGCAGTTCTTC. It codes for CASSIPGQANNEQFF. The full variable domain, completed using reference TRBV5-4 and TRBJ2-1, is ETGVTQSPTHLIKTRGQQVTLRCSSQSGHNTVSWYQQALGQGPQFIFQYYREEENGRGNFPPRFSGLQFPNYSSELNVNALELDDSALYLCASSIPGQANNEQFFGPGTRLTVL.

V is TRBV7-9 and J is TRBJ2-5; D remains unclear. CDR1 and CDR2 from the germline V gene are SEHNR and FQNEAQ (reference sequence). Trimming left V 4 bases short and J 4 bases short, with 4 bases between. The CDR3 has 11 residues. CDR3 protein: CASSSVETQYF. The CDR3 DNA follows: TGTGCCAGCAGCTCCGTAGAGACCCAGTACTTC.

This chain uses TRBV18 with TRBJ2-7, with 9 bases that match TRBD1. This CDR3 is 14 amino acids long. CDR1 is KGHSH, CDR2 LQKENI, per germline. J lost 3 bases, V lost 3 bases, and 3 bases had no gene match. CDR3 amino acids: CASSPGTGNYEQYF. CDR3 DNA: TGTGCCAGCTCACCTGGGACAGGGAACTACGAGCAGTACTTC. Combining the CDR3 with reference TRBV18 and TRBJ2-7 gives the whole variable domain NAGVMQNPRHLVRRRGQEARLRCSPMKGHSHVYWYRQLPEEGLKFMVYLQKENIIDESGMPKERFSAEFPKEGPSILRIQQVVRGDSAAYFCASSPGTGNYEQYFGPGTRLTVT.

This clone was seen only once. The V gene is TRBV29-1, the J gene TRBJ2-2; TRBD2 is a possible D gene (6 bases). V was cut by 6 bases and J by 4 bases, with 6 bases left in between. The CDR3 consists of 11 residues. In germline, CDR1 is SQVTM, CDR2 ANQGSEA. In DNA, the CDR3 is TGCAGCGTGGGACTCACCGGGGAGCTGTTTTTT. It is translated as CSVGLTGELFF.

V usage is TRBV28 and J usage is TRBJ1-1, with unresolved D. The CDR3 consists of 14 residues. Germline V gives CDR1 MDHEN, CDR2 SYDVKM. The V end was cut by 9 bases, the J end by 0 bases, with 14 bases between. The chain's CDR3 is CASTPGRVNTEAFF. The CDR3 coding sequence is TGTGCCAGTACGCCAGGCCGCGTGAACACTGAAGCTTTCTTT.

The chain couples TRBV5-6 to TRBJ2-7; D remains ambiguous. Trimming shortened V by 1 base and J by 7 bases, and 12 bases separated the two germline ends. Germline V lookup: CDR1 SGHDT, CDR2 YYEEEE. The CDR3 contains 13 residues. CDR3 bases: TGTGCCAGCAGCTTGCGGGTCCTAAGGGAGCAGTACTTC. The encoded protein is CASSLRVLREQYF.

V and J are TRBV6-1 and TRBJ2-3, with no clear D. The germline CDR1 and CDR2 sequences are MNHNS and SASEGT. CDR3 size: 13 residues. V dropped 6 bases and J dropped 6 bases, with 13 bases sitting between them. CDR3 DNA: TGTGCCAGCAGCGAGGCACATGGGGATACGCAGTATTTT. Protein sequence: CASSEAHGDTQYF.

The rearrangement uses TRBV6-6 and TRBJ1-1; perhaps TRBD1 as D (6 bases). V dropped 5 bases and J dropped 5 bases, with 18 bases sitting between them. The CDR3 length is 15 residues. Germline CDR1 reads MNHNY; CDR2 reads SVGAGI (reference sequence). The CDR3 reads CASSRGGPLGTEAFF. CDR3 nucleotide sequence: TGTGCCAGCAGTAGGGGGGGTCCGCTTGGAACTGAAGCTTTCTTT.